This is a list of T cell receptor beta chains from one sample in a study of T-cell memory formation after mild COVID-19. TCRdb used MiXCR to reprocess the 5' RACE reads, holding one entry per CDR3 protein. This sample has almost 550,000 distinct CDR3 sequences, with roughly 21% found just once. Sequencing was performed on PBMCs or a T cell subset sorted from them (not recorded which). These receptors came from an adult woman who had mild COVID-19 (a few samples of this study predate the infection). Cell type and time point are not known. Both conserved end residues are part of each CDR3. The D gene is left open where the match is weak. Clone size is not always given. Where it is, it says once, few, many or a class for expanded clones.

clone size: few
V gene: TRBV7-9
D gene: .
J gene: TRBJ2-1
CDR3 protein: CASSSSNEQFF

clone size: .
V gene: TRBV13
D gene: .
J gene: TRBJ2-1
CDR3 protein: CASSFLGNNEQFF

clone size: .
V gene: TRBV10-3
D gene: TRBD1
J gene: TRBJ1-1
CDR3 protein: CAISESGQGAGAFF

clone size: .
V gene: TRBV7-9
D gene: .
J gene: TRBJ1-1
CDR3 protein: CASSLFGATEAFF

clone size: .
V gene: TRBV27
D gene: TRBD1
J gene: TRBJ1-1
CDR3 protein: CASSRYRGRTEAFF

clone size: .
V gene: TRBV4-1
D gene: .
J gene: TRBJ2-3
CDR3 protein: CASSQGPWADTQYF

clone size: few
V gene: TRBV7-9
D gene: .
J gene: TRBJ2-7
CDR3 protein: CASSQSTVAYEQYF

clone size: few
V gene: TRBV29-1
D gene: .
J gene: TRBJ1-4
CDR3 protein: CSAGDEKLFF

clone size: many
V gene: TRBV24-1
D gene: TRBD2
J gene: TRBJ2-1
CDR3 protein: CATRDSGGSYNEQFF

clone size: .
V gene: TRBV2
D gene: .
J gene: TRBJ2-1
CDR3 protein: CASRGWNEQFF

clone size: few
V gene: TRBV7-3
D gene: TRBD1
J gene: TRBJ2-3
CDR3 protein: CASSLKAGGITDTQYF

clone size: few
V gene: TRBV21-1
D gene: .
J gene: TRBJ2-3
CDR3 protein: CASGGADTQYF

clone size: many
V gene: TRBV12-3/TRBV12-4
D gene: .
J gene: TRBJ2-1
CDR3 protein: CASTKGVGGALAEQFF

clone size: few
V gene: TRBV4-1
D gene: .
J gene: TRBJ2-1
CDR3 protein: CASSSPAGHNEQFF

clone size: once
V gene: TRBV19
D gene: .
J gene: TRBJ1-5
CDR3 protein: CASSMEGRPQHF

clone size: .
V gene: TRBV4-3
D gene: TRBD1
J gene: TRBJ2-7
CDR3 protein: CASSQDLGTVSYEQYF

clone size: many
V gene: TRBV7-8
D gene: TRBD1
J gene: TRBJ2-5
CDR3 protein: CASREWTGSGGTQYF

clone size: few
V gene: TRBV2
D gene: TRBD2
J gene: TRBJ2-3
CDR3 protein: CASSELADTDTQYF

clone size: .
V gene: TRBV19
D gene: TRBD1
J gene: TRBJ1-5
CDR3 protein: CASSPGQGGDQPQHF

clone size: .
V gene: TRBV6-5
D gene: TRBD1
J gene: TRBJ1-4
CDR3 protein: CASSRKQGATNEKLFF

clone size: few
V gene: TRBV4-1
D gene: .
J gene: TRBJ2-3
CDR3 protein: CASSPLVGDTQYF

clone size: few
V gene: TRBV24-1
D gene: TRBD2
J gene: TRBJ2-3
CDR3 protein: CATSDGLVPDTQYF

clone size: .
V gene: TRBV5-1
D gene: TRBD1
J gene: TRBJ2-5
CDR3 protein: CASSRDRGVLTVRGETQYF

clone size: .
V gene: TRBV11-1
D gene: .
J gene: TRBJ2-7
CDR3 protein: CASSLRNSETYEQYF

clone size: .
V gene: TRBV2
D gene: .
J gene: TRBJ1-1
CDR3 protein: CASSGLRTAEAFF

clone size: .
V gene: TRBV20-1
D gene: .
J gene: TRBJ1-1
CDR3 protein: CSARGAEGHTEAFF

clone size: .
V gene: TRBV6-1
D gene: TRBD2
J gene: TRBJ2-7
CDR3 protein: CASSESSGSGEQYF

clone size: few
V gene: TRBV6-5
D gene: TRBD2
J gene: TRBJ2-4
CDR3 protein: CASSYVGASGKNIQYF

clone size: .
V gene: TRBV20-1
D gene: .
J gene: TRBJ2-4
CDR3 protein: CSAPDPQWQARDIQYF

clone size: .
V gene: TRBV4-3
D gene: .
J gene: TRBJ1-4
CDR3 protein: CASSQDWKKNEKLFF

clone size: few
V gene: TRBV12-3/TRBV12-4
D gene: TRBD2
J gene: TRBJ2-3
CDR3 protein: CASSESPGGDTQYF

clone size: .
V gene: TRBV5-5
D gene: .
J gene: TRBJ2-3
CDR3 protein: CASSSTGVSPTDTQYF